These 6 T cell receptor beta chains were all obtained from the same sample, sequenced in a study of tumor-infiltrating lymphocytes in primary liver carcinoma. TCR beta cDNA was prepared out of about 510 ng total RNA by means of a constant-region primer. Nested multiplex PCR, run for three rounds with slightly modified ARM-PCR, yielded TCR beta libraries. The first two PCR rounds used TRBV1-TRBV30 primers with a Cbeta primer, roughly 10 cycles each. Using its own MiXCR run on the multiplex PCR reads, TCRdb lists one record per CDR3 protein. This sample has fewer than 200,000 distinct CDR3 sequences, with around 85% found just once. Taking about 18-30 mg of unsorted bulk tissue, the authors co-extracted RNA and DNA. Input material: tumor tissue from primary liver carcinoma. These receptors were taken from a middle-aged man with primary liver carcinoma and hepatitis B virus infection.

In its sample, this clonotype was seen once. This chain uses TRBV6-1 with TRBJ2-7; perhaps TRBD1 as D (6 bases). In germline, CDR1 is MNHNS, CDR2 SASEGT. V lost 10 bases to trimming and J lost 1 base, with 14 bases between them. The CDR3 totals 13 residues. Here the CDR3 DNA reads TGTGCCAATACCCTGACAGGTTCCTACGAGCAGTACTTC. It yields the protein CANTLTGSYEQYF.

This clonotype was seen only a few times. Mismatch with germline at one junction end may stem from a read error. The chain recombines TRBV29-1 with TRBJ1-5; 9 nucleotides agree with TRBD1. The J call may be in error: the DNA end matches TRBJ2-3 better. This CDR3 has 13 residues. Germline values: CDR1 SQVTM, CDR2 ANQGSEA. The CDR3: CSIETGGNQPQYF. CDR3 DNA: TGCAGCATTGAAACAGGGGGCAATCAGCCCCAGTATTTT.

The CDR3 bases are TGTGCCAGCAGTGAAGGGCAGCGCCAAAATAAGCCCCAGCATTTT. Protein sequence: CASSEGQRQNKPQHF. V and J are TRBV6-1 and TRBJ1-5; D gene uncertain. Deletions cut 1 base from V and 8 bases from J, with 15 bases between. Germline V gene data show CDR1 as MNHNS and CDR2 as SASEGT. This CDR3 has 15 residues.

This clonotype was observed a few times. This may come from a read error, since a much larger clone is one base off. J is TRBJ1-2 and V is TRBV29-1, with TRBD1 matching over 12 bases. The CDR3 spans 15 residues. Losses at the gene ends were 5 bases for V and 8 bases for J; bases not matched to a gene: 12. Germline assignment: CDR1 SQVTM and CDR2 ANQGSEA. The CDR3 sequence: CSVTYTGTGGLGYTF. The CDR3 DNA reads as TGCAGCGTTACATACACCGGGACAGGGGGCTTGGGCTACACCTTC.

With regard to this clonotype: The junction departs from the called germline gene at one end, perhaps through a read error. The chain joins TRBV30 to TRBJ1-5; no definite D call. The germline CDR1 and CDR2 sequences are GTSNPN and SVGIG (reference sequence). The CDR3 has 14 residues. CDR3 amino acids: CAWSMSSGNQPHHF. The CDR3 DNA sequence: TGTGCCTGGAGTATGTCATCGGGCAATCAGCCCCATCATTTT.

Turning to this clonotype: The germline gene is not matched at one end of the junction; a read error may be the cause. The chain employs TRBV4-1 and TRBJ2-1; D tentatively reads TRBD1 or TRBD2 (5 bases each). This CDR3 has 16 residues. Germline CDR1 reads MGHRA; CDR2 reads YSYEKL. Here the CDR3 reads CASGQHLGTGNNEHFF. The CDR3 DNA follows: TGTGCCAGCGGCCAACACCTCGGGACGGGTAACAATGAGCATTTCTTC.